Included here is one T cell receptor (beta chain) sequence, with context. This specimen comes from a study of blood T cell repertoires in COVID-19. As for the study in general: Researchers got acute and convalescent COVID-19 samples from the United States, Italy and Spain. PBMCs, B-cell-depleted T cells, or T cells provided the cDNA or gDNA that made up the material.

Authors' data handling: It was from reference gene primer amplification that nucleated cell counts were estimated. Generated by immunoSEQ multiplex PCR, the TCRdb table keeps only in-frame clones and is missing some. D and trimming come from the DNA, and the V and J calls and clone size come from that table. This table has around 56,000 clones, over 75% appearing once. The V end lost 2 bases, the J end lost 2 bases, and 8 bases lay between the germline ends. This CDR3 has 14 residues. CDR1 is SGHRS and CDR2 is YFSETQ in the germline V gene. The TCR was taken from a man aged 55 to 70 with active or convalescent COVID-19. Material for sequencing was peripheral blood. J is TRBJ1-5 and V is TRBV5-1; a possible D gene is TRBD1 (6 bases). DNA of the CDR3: TGCGCCAGCAGCTTACAGGGAGGCAATCAGCCCCAGCATTTT. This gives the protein CASSLQGGNQPQHF.